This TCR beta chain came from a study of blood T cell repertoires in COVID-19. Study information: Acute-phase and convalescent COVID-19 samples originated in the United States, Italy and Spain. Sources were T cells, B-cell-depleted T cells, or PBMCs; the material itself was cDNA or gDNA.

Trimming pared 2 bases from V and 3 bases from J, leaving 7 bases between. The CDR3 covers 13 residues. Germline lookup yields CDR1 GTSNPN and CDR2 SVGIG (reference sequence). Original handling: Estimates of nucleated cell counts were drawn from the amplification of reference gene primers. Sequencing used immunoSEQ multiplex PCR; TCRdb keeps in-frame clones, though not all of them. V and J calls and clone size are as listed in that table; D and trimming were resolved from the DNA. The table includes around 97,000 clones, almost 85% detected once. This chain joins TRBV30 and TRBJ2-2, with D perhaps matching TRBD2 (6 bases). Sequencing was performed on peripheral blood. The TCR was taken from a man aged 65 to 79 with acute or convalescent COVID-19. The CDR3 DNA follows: TGTGCCTGGAGTTCGGGAGACACCGGGGAGCTGTTTTTT. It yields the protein CAWSSGDTGELFF.